Below are 15 T cell receptor beta chains sequenced from a single sample in a study of persistence of HIV-infected CD4 T cells. Overlapping HIV-1 Gag 15-mer peptides at roughly 1 ug per peptide per mL were used. Memory cells lacking CD40L and CD69 with high CD45RO were sorted. The libraries were made with immunoSEQ version 4 in survey mode. Assay used: immunoSEQ multiplex PCR; TCRdb lists only in-frame clones, some missing. The table includes about 40,000 clones, 75% to 85% detected once. For these TCRs, the target antigens are not known. Material: CD4+ T cells sorted from PBMCs after approximately 19-hour stimulation, obtained from a patient who received antiretroviral therapy. The receptors were sampled from an adult man with HIV who was CMV-seropositive.

As concerns this clone: The same CDR3 can be traced to other DNA sequences in this sample. The CDR3 region has the DNA TGTGCCAGCAGCTTGGAGCTTCCCTACGAGCAGTACTTC. This encodes CASSLELPYEQYF. This chain connects TRBV7-9 to TRBJ2-7, with D uncertain. The germline CDR1 and CDR2 sequences are SEHNR and FQNEAQ (reference sequence). Trimming pared 3 bases from V and 2 bases from J, leaving 8 bases between. CDR3 size: 13 residues.

This rearrangement joins TRBV12-3 or TRBV12-4 to TRBJ2-7; D might be TRBD1 (6 bases). There are 13 residues in the CDR3. V shed 5 bases and J shed 2 bases, with 10 bases lying between them. The CDR3 DNA reads as TGTGCCAGCAGTCCCCGGACAGCCTACGAGCAGTACTTC. It specifies CASSPRTAYEQYF.

V is TRBV10-3 and J is TRBJ2-2; D gene unclear. Germline assignment: CDR1 ENHRY and CDR2 SYGVKD. V dropped 3 bases and J dropped 5 bases, with 7 bases sitting between them. The CDR3 consists of 13 residues. The CDR3 coding sequence is TGTGCCATCAGTGACGTGGGTACCGGGGAGCTGTTTTTT. It yields the protein CAISDVGTGELFF.

The chain uses TRBV9 and TRBJ2-1; D possibly corresponds to TRBD2 (5 bases). This CDR3 has 12 amino acids. Trimming took off 3 bases at V and 9 bases at J, with 10 bases between the two ends. In germline, CDR1 is SGDLS, CDR2 YYNGEE. This CDR3 is CASSAFRGEQFF. The CDR3 DNA sequence: TGTGCCAGCAGCGCCTTTCGGGGTGAGCAGTTCTTC.

The rearrangement uses TRBV12-3 or TRBV12-4 and TRBJ2-7; 7 nucleotides align to TRBD1. The CDR3 covers 13 residues. V lost 3 bases and J lost 4; bases outside the gene matches: 3. In nucleotides, the CDR3 is TGTGCCAGCAGTTTCCAACAGGGGTACGAGCAGTACTTC. Protein: CASSFQQGYEQYF.

The V gene is TRBV5-6, the J gene TRBJ1-4; 9 nucleotides match TRBD1. V trimming: 1 base; J trimming: 13 bases; junction bases outside the gene matches: 11. There are 15 residues in the CDR3. The germline V gene has CDR1 SGHDT and CDR2 YYEEEE. In DNA form, the CDR3 reads TGTGCCAGCAGCTTGTACGGGTTGGACAGGGGCATACTGTTTTTT. Its translation: CASSLYGLDRGILFF.

There are a few counts of this clone. This chain links TRBV14 with TRBJ2-1, with D perhaps given as TRBD1 or TRBD2 (5 bases each). From germline, CDR1 is SGHDN and CDR2 FVKESK. Trimming left V 3 bases short and J 0 bases short, with 9 bases between. This CDR3 is built from 15 residues. DNA of the CDR3: TGTGCCAGCAGCCAGGCCGGGACCTCCTACAATGAGCAGTTCTTC. It is translated as CASSQAGTSYNEQFF.

This chain connects TRBV27 to TRBJ2-1; 13 bases are a match to TRBD2. Germline CDR1 and CDR2: MNHEY and SMNVEV (reference sequence). The ends lost 5 bases at V and 6 bases at J; junction bases unmatched: 7. CDR3 length: 16 residues. The CDR3 reads CASSPWTSGGLNEQFF. The CDR3, as DNA: TGTGCCAGCAGTCCCTGGACTAGCGGGGGTCTCAATGAGCAGTTCTTC.

The V call is TRBV30, the J call TRBJ1-2, with D possibly being TRBD1 (6 bases). The CDR3 loop spans 13 amino acids. The germline V gene encodes CDR1 GTSNPN and CDR2 SVGIG (reference sequence). The V end was cut by 3 bases, the J end by 8 bases, with 16 bases between. CDR3 sequence reads: CAWSPWGAQGYTF. The CDR3 DNA follows: TGTGCCTGGAGCCCCTGGGGGGCGCAAGGCTACACCTTC.

In this sample, this clone is medium-sized. The V gene is TRBV28, the J gene TRBJ1-5; possibly TRBD1 for D (5 bases). In germline, CDR1 is MDHEN, CDR2 SYDVKM. Trimming removed 7 bases from V and 3 bases from J, with 16 bases in between. The CDR3 extends over 15 amino acids. The CDR3 DNA is TGTGCCAGCATCGAGGGGCAGGGAAACAATCAGCCCCAGCATTTT. Its protein is CASIEGQGNNQPQHF.

This clone was picked up one time. The V call is TRBV14, the J call TRBJ2-6, with D uncertain. This CDR3 has 15 residues. Germline-derived CDR1 and CDR2 are SGHDN and FVKESK. V was pared by 7 bases and J by 0 bases, with 10 bases between. CDR3 nucleotides: TGTGCCAGCACCCGAGCAAGCTCTGGGGCCAACGTCCTGACTTTC. This gives the protein CASTRASSGANVLTF.

The V gene is TRBV14, the J gene TRBJ2-5; D uncertain. The V gene's germline CDR1 is SGHDN and CDR2 FVKESK. There are 15 residues in the CDR3. V was clipped by 5 bases and J by 0 bases, with 13 bases between them. For the CDR3, the DNA is TGTGCCAGCAGCTACCTGTCCGCAAACCAAGAGACCCAGTACTTC. This sequence encodes CASSYLSANQETQYF. Supplemented by reference TRBV14 and TRBJ2-5, the full variable domain reads EAGVTQFPSHSVIEKGQTVTLRCDPISGHDNLYWYRRVMGKEIKFLLHFVKESKQDESGMPNNRFLAERTGGTYSTLKVQPAELEDSGVYFCASSYLSANQETQYFGPGTRLLVL.

The chain uses TRBV5-1 and TRBJ2-4; 8 nucleotides align to TRBD2. The germline gives CDR1 SGHRS, CDR2 YFSETQ. The CDR3 totals 14 residues. J was trimmed by 6 bases and V by 4 bases; bases with no gene match: 6. The CDR3 DNA is TGCGCCAGCAGCGAGGGCCGGGGGGGAAACATTCAGTACTTC. Encoded protein: CASSEGRGGNIQYF.

The chain links TRBV19 to TRBJ2-1; TRBD1 aligns across 7 bases. Germline V gene lookup returns CDR1 LNHDA and CDR2 SQIVND (reference sequence). This CDR3 region has 15 residues. Germline trimming cut 6 bases from V and 2 bases from J; bases unmatched to any gene: 7. The CDR3, as DNA: TGTGCCAGTAGCTTGGACAGGTCGACCTACAATGAGCAGTTCTTC. Protein product: CASSLDRSTYNEQFF.

This clone was recorded a few times. V and J are TRBV19 and TRBJ2-7; 13 nucleotides match TRBD2. Germline V CDR1 and CDR2: LNHDA, SQIVND (reference sequence). The CDR3 covers 16 residues. The V and J ends lost 5 bases and 5 bases, in that order; junction bases with no gene match: 9. CDR3 loop: CASSPGTSGREHEQYF. CDR3 bases: TGTGCCAGTAGTCCGGGAACTAGCGGGAGGGAACACGAGCAGTACTTC.